The 19 T cell receptor beta chains listed next were all sequenced from one sample in a study of OX40 agonist ivuxolimab in advanced cancers. This table comes from immunoSEQ multiplex PCR, and its TCRdb copy is limited to in-frame clones, with some not included. The repertoire holds approximately 37,000 clones, with over 60% as singletons. This specimen consisted of CD4+ or CD8+ T cells sorted from blood, obtained in a trial of the OX40 agonist ivuxolimab. The origin of the receptors is an adult with an advanced solid tumor such as melanoma, head and neck, liver or kidney cancer.

This chain connects TRBV30 to TRBJ1-3, with D hard to call. The CDR3 extends over 11 amino acids. With 5 bases removed from V and 7 bases from J, the gap between germline ends came to 9 bases. In germline, CDR1 is GTSNPN, CDR2 SVGIG (reference sequence). The CDR3 spells CAWGRSNTIYF. The CDR3 DNA sequence: TGTGCCTGGGGACGGAGCAACACCATATATTTT.

V is TRBV7-9 and J is TRBJ1-1, with 7 bases lining up with TRBD1. CDR1 is SEHNR, CDR2 FQNEAQ, per germline (reference sequence). Trimming cost V 3 bases and J 5 bases; bases outside gene matches: 0. The CDR3 is made up of 12 amino acids. The CDR3 protein is CASSLDRTEAFF. The CDR3 DNA reads TGTGCCAGCAGCTTGGACAGGACTGAAGCTTTCTTT.

The chain uses TRBV5-1 and TRBJ2-2, with 9 positions matching TRBD1. Trimming removed 3 bases from V and 4 bases from J; junction bases left unmatched: 7. The CDR3 has 16 amino acids. Germline loops: CDR1 SGHRS, CDR2 YFSETQ. CDR3 bases: TGCGCCAGCAGCTCCGCGGGACAGGGCGGCACCGGGGAGCTGTTTTTT. Protein: CASSSAGQGGTGELFF. Variable domain in full (rest from reference TRBV5-1 and TRBJ2-2): KAGVTQTPRYLIKTRGQQVTLSCSPISGHRSVSWYQQTPGQGLQFLFEYFSETQRNKGNFPGRFSGRQFSNSRSEMNVSTLELGDSALYLCASSSAGQGGTGELFFGEGSRLTVL.

This chain links TRBV6-5 with TRBJ1-1, with a possible D match to TRBD1 (5 bases). Germline CDR1 and CDR2: MNHEY and SVGAGI. The CDR3 length is 13 residues. Deletions cut 6 bases from V and 1 base from J, with 9 bases between. CDR3 DNA sequence: TGTGCCAGCAGCGATGGGGGGAACACTGAAGCTTTCTTT. Translating it yields CASSDGGNTEAFF.

This clone was observed once. The chain recombines TRBV7-2 with TRBJ2-1, with 10 bases fitting TRBD2. Germline-derived CDR1 and CDR2 are SGHTA and FQGNSA. CDR3 size: 16 residues. V lost 7 bases and J lost 2; bases outside the gene matches: 8. CDR3 nucleotide sequence: TGTGCCAGCATCGGAAGCGGGGGGGCCGCCTACAATGAGCAGTTCTTC. Protein sequence: CASIGSGGAAYNEQFF.

The chain employs TRBV11-2 and TRBJ2-2; D possibly corresponds to TRBD2 (6 bases). CDR1 is SGHAT, CDR2 FQNNGV, per germline. The V and J ends lost 3 bases and 6 bases respectively, with 14 bases between them. This CDR3 region has 15 residues. CDR3 sequence (DNA): TGTGCCAGCAGCTTGGATCCTTGGGGGGCCGGGGAGCTGTTTTTT. Translated, it gives CASSLDPWGAGELFF.

The CDR3 coding sequence is TGCGCCAGCAGCATCGGGACAGGGGGCGATGGCTATGGCTACACCTTC. Translating it yields CASSIGTGGDGYGYTF. V gene TRBV5-1 combines with J gene TRBJ1-2; 12 positions match TRBD1. Germline V gives CDR1 SGHRS, CDR2 YFSETQ. The CDR3 spans 16 residues. V shed 4 bases, J shed 4 bases, and the junction held 8 bases outside the gene matches.

The chain joins TRBV6-6 to TRBJ1-6; D not resolved. V was clipped by 4 bases and J by 10 bases, with 11 bases between them. The length of the CDR3 is 13 residues. CDR1 is MNHNY, CDR2 SVGAGI, per germline (reference sequence). The CDR3 sequence is CASSLEMRSPLHF. For the CDR3, the DNA is TGTGCCAGCAGTTTGGAAATGAGGTCACCCCTCCACTTT.

CDR3 DNA: TGTGCCATTACCGGGACAGGGGGCCCTCAAGCTAACTATGGCTACACCTTC. This sequence encodes CAITGTGGPQANYGYTF. This chain connects TRBV2 to TRBJ1-2; 12 bases align to TRBD1. Germline V gene lookup returns CDR1 SNHLY and CDR2 FYNNEI. The CDR3 is 17 amino acids. V dropped 10 bases and J dropped 0; count of bases not matched to a gene: 12.

In DNA form, the CDR3 reads TGTGCCAGCAGCTCGGACAGGGAACGCTACACCTTC. The encoded protein is CASSSDRERYTF. The chain is built from TRBV7-9 and TRBJ1-2, with 8 bases lining up with TRBD1. The trim removed 4 bases at V and 9 bases at J, leaving 4 bases unmatched. This CDR3 is 12 amino acids long. Germline V CDR1 and CDR2: SEHNR, FQNEAQ (reference sequence).

The sample holds a few counts of this clone. The gene calls are TRBV28 and TRBJ1-2; the D is unclear. Germline CDR1 is MDHEN and CDR2 is SYDVKM. V lost 7 bases to trimming and J lost 1 base, with 7 bases between them. This CDR3 spans 12 amino acids. The CDR3 sequence: CASKKINYGYTF. CDR3 nucleotide sequence: TGTGCCAGCAAAAAGATTAACTATGGCTACACCTTC.

The chain has TRBV7-9 and TRBJ2-3, with D possibly TRBD1 on 6 matching bases. CDR3 length: 12 amino acids. V gave up 5 bases and J gave up 6 bases, with 9 bases separating them. Germline loops: CDR1 SEHNR, CDR2 FQNEAQ (reference sequence). CDR3 in amino acids: CASSTQGDTQYF. Here the CDR3 DNA reads TGTGCCAGCAGCACCCAGGGGGATACGCAGTATTTT.

This chain joins TRBV6-5 and TRBJ1-2; maybe TRBD1 (6 bases). The CDR3 spans 12 residues. Germline lookup yields CDR1 MNHEY and CDR2 SVGAGI. V dropped 6 bases and J dropped 7 bases, with 12 bases sitting between them. The CDR3, as DNA: TGTGCCAGCAGACGGGGGCAGGGTGGCTACACCTTC. Its translation: CASRRGQGGYTF.

This clone was detected a few times. The chain links TRBV2 to TRBJ1-1; a possible D gene is TRBD1 (6 bases). CDR3 size: 13 residues. Germline V gene data show CDR1 as SNHLY and CDR2 as FYNNEI. V was shortened by 4 bases and J by 4 bases, with 10 bases between the two germline ends. The CDR3 nucleotides read TGTGCCAGCAGTGCAGGGGAGGGCACTGAAGCTTTCTTT. Protein product: CASSAGEGTEAFF.

This clone showed up just a few times. The same CDR3 is also encoded by other DNA sequences in this sample. This chain uses TRBV9 with TRBJ2-5; the match to TRBD2 covers 13 bases. There are 15 residues in the CDR3. Trimming removed 0 bases from V and 4 bases from J; junction bases left unmatched: 0. Germline lookup yields CDR1 SGDLS and CDR2 YYNGEE. CDR3 residues: CASSVGLAGGETQYF. CDR3 DNA: TGTGCCAGCAGCGTAGGACTAGCGGGGGGAGAGACCCAGTACTTC.

The chain recombines TRBV7-9 with TRBJ2-7; TRBD1 agrees at 10 bases. The CDR3 covers 16 residues. J lost 7 bases, V lost 3 bases, and 12 bases had no gene match. CDR1 is SEHNR, CDR2 FQNEAQ, per germline (reference sequence). The CDR3 sequence: CASSLRPGQGTEEQYF. CDR3 nucleotides: TGTGCCAGCAGCTTGCGACCGGGACAGGGGACCGAGGAGCAGTACTTC.

CDR3 sequence reads: CASSHRDTTYEQYF. The CDR3 nucleotides are TGTGCCAGCAGCCACCGGGACACAACCTACGAGCAGTACTTC. The rearrangement joins TRBV21-1 to TRBJ2-7; TRBD1 is the table's D call, not checked against the DNA. TRBV21-1 is shown as a pseudogene. The CDR3 is 14 residues long.

The chain's CDR3 is CASSWTAGQPQHF. For the CDR3, the DNA is TGTGCCAGCAGTTGGACGGCAGGTCAGCCCCAGCATTTT. The rearrangement uses TRBV6-6 and TRBJ1-5, with unresolved D. Trimming took off 4 bases at V and 6 bases at J, with 10 bases between the two ends. This CDR3 comprises 13 residues. CDR1 and CDR2 from the germline V gene are MNHNY and SVGAGI (reference sequence).

The chain links TRBV5-1 to TRBJ1-5; 8 nucleotides align to TRBD1. After removal of 4 bases from V and 6 bases from J, the junction contained 6 bases not matched to a gene. Germline V gene sequence: CDR1 SGHRS, CDR2 YFSETQ. The length of the CDR3 is 14 residues. This CDR3 is CASSPDRGGQPQHF. The CDR3 nucleotides read TGCGCCAGCAGCCCCGACAGGGGAGGTCAGCCCCAGCATTTT.